A selection of T cell receptor beta chains follows, all from one sample in a study of CD8 T cells in ankylosing spondylitis. TCRdb re-derived calls from the 5' RACE reads in MiXCR, one entry per CDR3 protein. The sample holds approximately 540,000 distinct CDR3 sequences; roughly an eighth are singletons and the top ten take approximately 6.3%. Source material: blood, either unsorted or a sorted T cell fraction (not recorded which). These receptor sequences come from a male donor with ankylosing spondylitis. Each CDR3 is given with its conserved first and last residue. Fields, in order: V gene, CDR3 length, CDR3 protein.

V gene: TRBV2; CDR3 length: 14; CDR3 protein: CASLGTEGNGPQHF
V gene: TRBV5-1; CDR3 length: 15; CDR3 protein: CASSSGLAIDNEQFF
V gene: TRBV7-2; CDR3 length: 14; CDR3 protein: CASSPDLSGGEQFF
V gene: TRBV20-1; CDR3 length: 17; CDR3 protein: CSARPGTQHVYTGELFF
V gene: TRBV10-3; CDR3 length: 14; CDR3 protein: CAISEKGFTNTIYF
V gene: TRBV3-1; CDR3 length: 15; CDR3 protein: CASSQGSLLGTEAFF
V gene: TRBV15; CDR3 length: 13; CDR3 protein: CATTRGSSDTQYF
V gene: TRBV2; CDR3 length: 14; CDR3 protein: CAGARASADNEQFF
V gene: TRBV5-6; CDR3 length: 13; CDR3 protein: CASSFSGYTEAFF
V gene: TRBV15; CDR3 length: 15; CDR3 protein: CATSRDPGHSYEQYF
V gene: TRBV20-1; CDR3 length: 14; CDR3 protein: CSAPPGHRNTEAFF